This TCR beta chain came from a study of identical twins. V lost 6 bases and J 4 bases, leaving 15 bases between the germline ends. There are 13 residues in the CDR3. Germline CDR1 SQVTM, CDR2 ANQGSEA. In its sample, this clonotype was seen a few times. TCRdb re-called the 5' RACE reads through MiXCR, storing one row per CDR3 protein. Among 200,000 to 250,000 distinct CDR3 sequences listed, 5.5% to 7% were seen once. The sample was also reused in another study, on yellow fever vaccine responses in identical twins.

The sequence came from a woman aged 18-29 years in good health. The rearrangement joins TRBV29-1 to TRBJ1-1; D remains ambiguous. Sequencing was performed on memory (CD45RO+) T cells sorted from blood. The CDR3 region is CSVVDQIGTEAFF. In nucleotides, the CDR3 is TGCAGCGTGGTCGACCAAATTGGCACTGAAGCTTTCTTT.